The source of this T cell receptor beta chain is a study of T cells after yellow fever vaccination. For the study at large: The authors prepared low-cell-number fractions using SMART-Seq v4 Ultra Low Input. Broader study findings: Reappearance after the booster was seen for most primary-vaccination clones, at more than 95% CD4 and about 90% CD8. The secondary response was weaker but peaked faster, day 5 versus 15. There were almost no vaccine-responding clonotypes detectable in the sorted memory subsets on day 0.

This clonotype was counted at least ten times. TCRdb redid the calling of the 5' RACE reads with MiXCR, one entry per CDR3 protein. The sample includes tens of thousands of distinct CDR3 sequences, 8% to 11% of them seen just once. CDR1 is LNHDA and CDR2 is SQIVND in the germline V gene (reference sequence). V lost 4 bases, J lost 2 bases, and 3 bases stayed unmatched. The CDR3 consists of 14 residues. The TCR comes from a man between 18 and 29 years old who received the YFV17D yellow fever vaccine. This rearrangement joins TRBV19 to TRBJ1-1, with 8 bases that match TRBD1. The sample in question was PBMCs, either bulk or a sorted T-cell subset (CD4+, CD8+, memory, or dextramer-sorted; not recorded which), obtained roughly 15 days after the first yellow fever vaccination. The CDR3 spells CASSRTGSNTEAFF. Written as DNA, the CDR3 is TGTGCCAGTAGTAGGACAGGGTCCAACACTGAAGCTTTCTTT. Full variable domain (remainder filled in from reference TRBV19 and TRBJ1-1): DGGITQSPKYLFRKEGQNVTLSCEQNLNHDAMYWYRQDPGQGLRLIYYSQIVNDFQKGDIAEGYSVSREKKESFPLTVTSAQKNPTAFYLCASSRTGSNTEAFFGQGTRLTVV.